This T cell receptor (beta chain) was sequenced for a study of Ad26.COV2.S vaccination and SARS-CoV-2 variants. General study findings and limits: Responses of spike-specific T cells (both CD8+ and CD4+) reportedly showed substantial breadth after vaccination.

Using immunoSEQ multiplex PCR, the repertoire was profiled, and TCRdb retains in-frame clones only, with some absent. The sample contains around 320,000 clones, around 86% of which appear only once. Only a few counts were recorded for this clone. Its antigen remains unknown. The CDR3 covers 15 residues. V lost 0 bases, J lost 4 bases, and 13 bases lay in between. Germline loops: CDR1 PRHDT, CDR2 FYEKMQ (reference sequence). Treatment meaning: about 20 received Ad26.COV2.S at low or high dose, single or two shots; roughly 5 received placebo; per-sample allocation not given. The study sampled participants on day 63 after the first vaccine or placebo injection.

This TCR was recovered from a person aged 18 to 59 who received the Ad26.COV2.S COVID-19 vaccine or a placebo. Specimen: peripheral blood, collected in a trial of Ad26.COV2.S vaccine versus placebo. The V gene is TRBV13, the J gene TRBJ2-7; tentative D call: TRBD2 (5 bases). The CDR3 loop is CASSLGRGRGYEQYF. In nucleotides, the CDR3 is TGTGCCAGCAGCTTAGGCCGGGGTCGGGGTTACGAGCAGTACTTC.